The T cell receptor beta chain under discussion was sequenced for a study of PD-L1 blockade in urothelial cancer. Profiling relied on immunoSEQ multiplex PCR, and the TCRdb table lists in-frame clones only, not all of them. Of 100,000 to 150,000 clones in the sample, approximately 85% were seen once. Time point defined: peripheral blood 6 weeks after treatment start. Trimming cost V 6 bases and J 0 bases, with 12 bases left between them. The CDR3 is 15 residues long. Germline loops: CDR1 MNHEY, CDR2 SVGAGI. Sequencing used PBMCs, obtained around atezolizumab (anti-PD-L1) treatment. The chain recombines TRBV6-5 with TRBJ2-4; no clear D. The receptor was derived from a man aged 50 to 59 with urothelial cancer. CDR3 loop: CASSSRRLAKNIQYF. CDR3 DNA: TGTGCCAGCAGCTCAAGGAGACTAGCCAAAAACATTCAGTACTTC.